A selection of T cell receptor beta chains follows, all from one sample in a study of blood T cell repertoires in COVID-19. Method: immunoSEQ multiplex PCR; TCRdb's copy keeps in-frame clones and lacks some. Of over 300,000 clones listed, 65% to 90% are singletons. Sequenced input: PBMCs or T cells enriched from blood (not recorded which). Source of these receptors: a woman aged 18-35 years who had recovered from COVID-19. The CDR3 runs from the conserved cysteine through the conserved F or W. The D gene is left open where the match is weak. Rows may omit the clone size; those that give it use once, few, many or a size class.

>TRBV2|.|TRBJ1-4|.
TGTGCCAGCCTCCGGTCTAATGAAAAACTGTTTTTT
CASLRSNEKLFF
>TRBV18|TRBD1|TRBJ1-3|.
TGTGCCAGCTCACCGGGACAGCTTAACTCTGGAAACACCATATATTTT
CASSPGQLNSGNTIYF
>TRBV14|TRBD1|TRBJ2-7|.
TGTGCCAGCAGCGTTCGGACAGGGATCCACGAGCAGTACTTC
CASSVRTGIHEQYF
>TRBV11-2|TRBD2|TRBJ2-5|.
TGTGCCAGCAGCTTAGAAAGAGGGAGGGGACAAGAGACCCAGTACTTC
CASSLERGRGQETQYF
>TRBV5-4|.|TRBJ2-1|.
TGTGCCAGCAGCCCAAGGGGGTACGTTTCCAATGAGCAGTTCTTC
CASSPRGYVSNEQFF
>TRBV12-3/TRBV12-4|.|TRBJ1-2|.
TGTGCCAGCAGTTTGATAGGGGCCTATGGCTACACCTTC
CASSLIGAYGYTF
>TRBV14|TRBD1|TRBJ1-2|.
TGTGCCAGCAGCCAACTCCGGACAGGGATAGACTATGGCTACACCTTC
CASSQLRTGIDYGYTF
>TRBV6-5|.|TRBJ1-1|.
TGTGCCAGCAGCCTCGGACAGTCGGACACTGAAGCTTTCTTT
CASSLGQSDTEAFF
>TRBV18|.|TRBJ2-1|.
TGTGCCAGCTCACCTCTTTTGGGAGATTACAATGAGCAGTTCTTC
CASSPLLGDYNEQFF
>TRBV10-3|TRBD1|TRBJ1-5|.
TGTGCCATCAGTCAAGGGGGCTTGGGTCAGCCCCAGCATTTT
CAISQGGLGQPQHF
>TRBV18|.|TRBJ1-3|.
TGTGCCAGCTCAAAGGGGATCTCTGGAAACACCATATATTTT
CASSKGISGNTIYF
>TRBV19|TRBD1|TRBJ1-5|.
TGTGCCAGTAGTATGTGGGCAGGGGGCGATCAGCCCCAGCATTTT
CASSMWAGGDQPQHF
>TRBV30|.|TRBJ1-1|.
TGTGCCTGGACCCTGTACATGTACACTGAAGCTTTCTTT
CAWTLYMYTEAFF
>TRBV5-1|TRBD2|TRBJ2-7|.
TGCGCCAGCAGCTTGGCCGGGGGGGCAATTGTCACCTACGAGCAGTACTTC
CASSLAGGAIVTYEQYF
>TRBV6-1|.|TRBJ1-4|.
TGTGCCAGCAGTGAAGGGGTGAACAGGGTGAATGAAAAACTGTTTTTT
CASSEGVNRVNEKLFF
>TRBV7-8|TRBD1|TRBJ1-2|.
TGTGCCAGCAGCTTAAATCAGGGGGCGGATGGCTACACCTTC
CASSLNQGADGYTF
>TRBV6-4|.|TRBJ1-2|.
TGTGCCAGCAGAGAAACAGGGTCCAGTGGCTACACCTTC
CASRETGSSGYTF
>TRBV29-1|.|TRBJ1-1|once
TGCAGCGTTGAAGGCAGGGGTGATACTGAAGCTTTCTTT
CSVEGRGDTEAFF
>TRBV24-1|TRBD1|TRBJ1-2|.
TGTGCCACCAGTGACCCCGGACAGGGGGCAGACGGCTACACCTTC
CATSDPGQGADGYTF
>TRBV9|TRBD2|TRBJ2-3|.
TGTGCCAGCAGCGTAGGAACGGGAGGGCCCTCAGATACGCAGTATTTT
CASSVGTGGPSDTQYF
>TRBV5-5|TRBD1|TRBJ1-1|once
TGTGCCAGCAGTTCCAAAACTCCTGGGACAGGGGGCTTCAACACTGAAGCTTTCTTT
CASSSKTPGTGGFNTEAFF
>TRBV6-5|.|TRBJ1-2|.
TGTGCCACGGGGGATGGGATTTTCTACACCTTC
CATGDGIFYTF
>TRBV6-1|.|TRBJ2-7|.
TGTGCCAGCAGTGAATTTGGGGAGTGGAGCGAGCAGTACTTC
CASSEFGEWSEQYF
>TRBV6-1|TRBD2|TRBJ2-7|.
TGTGCCAGCAGTGAAGTGTCTAGCGGGAGCGTGCAGTACTTC
CASSEVSSGSVQYF
>TRBV9|.|TRBJ1-3|once
TGTGCCAGCAGCCCTTTCTTTCTTTCTGGTCAGGAAGGGGCTGGAAACACCATATATTTT
CASSPFFLSGQEGAGNTIYF
>TRBV19|.|TRBJ1-1|.
TGTGCCAGCCCGGGGGGCTCCAACACTGAAGCTTTCTTT
CASPGGSNTEAFF
>TRBV28|.|TRBJ1-5|.
TGTGCCAGCTTCGACCGCAGGAACAATCAGCCCCAGCATTTT
CASFDRRNNQPQHF
>TRBV2|.|TRBJ1-1|.
TGTGCCCTCGACGGCGTGGGAGGGCACATGAACACTGAAGCTTTCTTT
CALDGVGGHMNTEAFF
>TRBV7-3|.|TRBJ1-1|.
TGTGCCAGCAGCTTTTGGCGGGACACTGAAGCTTTCTTT
CASSFWRDTEAFF
>TRBV6-5|TRBD1|TRBJ2-7|once
TGTGCCAGCGGACAGGGGAAGGTAGAGCAGTACTTC
CASGQGKVEQYF
>TRBV30|TRBD1|TRBJ1-3|.
TGTGCCTGGAGTTCGGGACAGGGGGCTGGAAACACCATATATTTT
CAWSSGQGAGNTIYF
>TRBV5-1|TRBD2|TRBJ2-1|few
TGCGCCAGCAGTTCGGCGACTAGCGCCGGTGAGCAGTTCTTC
CASSSATSAGEQFF
>TRBV5-1|TRBD2|TRBJ2-7|.
TGCGCCAGCAGCTACCAGACTAGCGGGAGGCCCGAGCAGTACTTC
CASSYQTSGRPEQYF
>TRBV6-5|.|TRBJ1-3|.
TGTGCCAGCAGTTACTGGAGACCCAATTCTGGAAACACCATATATTTT
CASSYWRPNSGNTIYF
>TRBV9|TRBD2|TRBJ2-5|.
TGTGCCAGCAGTGTGGGTCTAGCGGGAGTTTCGAGCTCGGAGACCCAGTACTTC
CASSVGLAGVSSSETQYF
>TRBV10-3|.|TRBJ1-1|.
TGTGCCATCAGTGAGGTATCAGGGGTTGCTGCTTTCTTT
CAISEVSGVAAFF
>TRBV20-1|.|TRBJ1-2|.
TGCAGTGCTAGTGAGACTTTGGGGGGATCGGATAACTATGGCTACACCTTC
CSASETLGGSDNYGYTF
>TRBV6-5|.|TRBJ1-1|.
TGTGCCAGCGAGGGCGCGGGGGGCACTGAAGCTTTCTTT
CASEGAGGTEAFF
>TRBV10-3|.|TRBJ1-4|.
TGTGCCATCAGTGAGTTTGAGGATTCACTGTTTTTT
CAISEFEDSLFF
>TRBV12-3/TRBV12-4|.|TRBJ1-6|.
TGTGCCAGCAGCTCCGGGGGGATTCCTCTCCACTTT
CASSSGGIPLHF
>TRBV7-9|.|TRBJ2-4|.
TGTGCCAGCAGCTTTTCGTGGCAGGGTGCCAAAAACATTCAGTACTTC
CASSFSWQGAKNIQYF
>TRBV3-1/TRBV3-2|.|TRBJ2-1|.
TGTGCCAGCAGCCAAGATAGAGGTTGGAGAAAAGCCGATGAGCAGTTCTTC
CASSQDRGWRKADEQFF
>TRBV12-3/TRBV12-4|TRBD1|TRBJ1-4|.
TGTGCCAGCGGAGACAGGGCCGAAAAACTGTTTTTT
CASGDRAEKLFF
>TRBV27|.|TRBJ2-7|.
TGTGCCAGCGCCTCCGCCAGCGGACGGACCTCCTACGAGCAGTACTTC
CASASASGRTSYEQYF
>TRBV18|.|TRBJ2-2|.
TGTGCCAGCTCACCACGCTCAGATTTGAACACCGGGGAGCTGTTTTTT
CASSPRSDLNTGELFF
>TRBV19|.|TRBJ2-3|few
TGTGCCAGTAGTCGGCAGGGAAGCACAGATACGCAGTATTTT
CASSRQGSTDTQYF
>TRBV6-4|.|TRBJ1-1|few
TGTGCCAGCAGTGACGGCAGGGTGGGCACTGAAGCTTTCTTT
CASSDGRVGTEAFF
>TRBV7-9|TRBD2|TRBJ2-1|.
TGTGCCATCGACGGACTAGCGTCCTACAATGAGCAGTTCTTC
CAIDGLASYNEQFF
>TRBV13|TRBD1|TRBJ1-5|few
TGTGCCAGCAGCTTAGGGACAGGGAAAAATCAGCCCCAGCATTTT
CASSLGTGKNQPQHF
>TRBV7-3|TRBD1|TRBJ1-1|.
TGTGCCAGCAGCTCCCAGGGGGCCGGCACTGAAGCTTTCTTT
CASSSQGAGTEAFF
>TRBV5-1|.|TRBJ1-6|.
TGCGCCAGCAGCTTGGATGGAGGGAGGGGATCACCCCTCCACTTT
CASSLDGGRGSPLHF
>TRBV19|.|TRBJ1-5|.
TGTGCCAGTAGTATAGTAGCAGTCGTCAATCAGCCCCAGCATTTT
CASSIVAVVNQPQHF
>TRBV5-5|TRBD2|TRBJ2-7|few
TGTGCCAGCAGCTTTACTAGCGGGTCCCACGAGCAGTACTTC
CASSFTSGSHEQYF
>TRBV10-3|.|TRBJ1-5|.
TGTGCCATCAGTGAATCAGTAGCTAGCAATCAGCCCCAGCATTTT
CAISESVASNQPQHF
>TRBV19|TRBD2|TRBJ2-3|.
TGTGCCAGTACCCCGACTAGCGGGGCCACAGATACGCAGTATTTT
CASTPTSGATDTQYF
>TRBV11-1|TRBD1|TRBJ2-7|.
TGTGCCAGCAGCCCGCGGACAGGGGCTTCGGGGCAGTACTTC
CASSPRTGASGQYF
>TRBV2|TRBD2|TRBJ2-1|.
TGTGCCAGCAGCGAAGCGGGAGTCTCCTACAATGAGCAGTTCTTC
CASSEAGVSYNEQFF
>TRBV25-1|.|TRBJ2-3|.
TGTGCCAGTTACAAGACTAGCACAGATACGCAGTATTTT
CASYKTSTDTQYF
>TRBV18|TRBD1|TRBJ1-1|.
TGTGCCAGCTCCCAGGGACAGGGGAGGACTGAAGCTTTCTTT
CASSQGQGRTEAFF